What follows are 14 T cell receptor beta chains derived from one specimen sequenced in a study of OX40 agonist ivuxolimab in advanced cancers. The table came from immunoSEQ multiplex PCR; TCRdb's copy has only in-frame clones and leaves some out. The repertoire holds 35,000 to 45,000 clones, with 85% to 90% as singletons. Sequenced here: CD4+ or CD8+ T cells sorted from blood, sampled in a trial of the OX40 agonist ivuxolimab. The receptors were sampled from an adult with an advanced solid tumor such as melanoma, head and neck, liver or kidney cancer.

The J gene is TRBJ2-3, the V gene TRBV10-2, with 12 bases fitting TRBD2. V trimming: 5 bases; J trimming: 0 bases; junction bases outside the gene matches: 3. The CDR3 spans 16 residues. The germline gives CDR1 WSHSY, CDR2 SAAADI. CDR3 region: CASSRLAGASTDTQYF. CDR3 DNA: TGCGCCAGCAGTCGACTAGCGGGGGCAAGCACAGATACGCAGTATTTT.

This sequence joins TRBV2 and TRBJ2-2, with 8 bases identical to TRBD1. Looked up from germline, CDR1 is SNHLY and CDR2 is FYNNEI. CDR3 length equals 15 residues. The ends lost 8 bases at V and 4 bases at J; junction bases unmatched: 9. CDR3 sequence (DNA): TGTGCCAGCGAGACAGGGGCACGGTTCACCGGGGAGCTGTTTTTT. It codes for CASETGARFTGELFF. Together with reference TRBV2 and TRBJ2-2, the CDR3 gives the full variable domain: EPEVTQTPSHQVTQMGQEVILRCVPISNHLYFYWYRQILGQKVEFLVSFYNNEISEKSEIFDDQFSVERPDGSNFTLKIRSTKLEDSAMYFCASETGARFTGELFFGEGSRLTVL.

The chain joins TRBV6-1 to TRBJ2-7; D gene ambiguous. The CDR3 covers 15 residues. Germline loops: CDR1 MNHNS, CDR2 SASEGT. V lost 1 base and J 0 bases, leaving 10 bases between the germline ends. The CDR3 DNA sequence: TGTGCCAGCAGTGAAGTGAAGAGTGTCTCCTACGAGCAGTACTTC. Amino acid sequence: CASSEVKSVSYEQYF.

This chain uses TRBV5-1 with TRBJ2-1, with TRBD2 matching over 14 bases. The CDR3 runs to 15 residues. CDR1 is SGHRS, CDR2 YFSETQ, per germline. V shed 6 bases, J shed 8 bases, and the junction held 7 bases outside the gene matches. CDR3 in DNA: TGCGCCAGCACGACTAGCGGGAGGGCCTTCGATGAGCAGTTCTTC. Translating it yields CASTTSGRAFDEQFF.

The rearrangement joins TRBV7-6 to TRBJ1-4; no clear D. The germline V gene has CDR1 SGHVS and CDR2 FNYEAQ. The length of the CDR3 is 13 residues. The germline V and J ends were trimmed by 3 bases and 4 bases, with 6 bases remaining between them. The CDR3 DNA sequence: TGTGCCAGCAGCTTCCAGTATAATGAAAAACTGTTTTTT. It specifies CASSFQYNEKLFF.

The genes are TRBV19 and TRBJ1-5; unclear D gene. V lost 4 bases to trimming and J lost 7 bases, with 11 bases between them. Germline CDR1 is LNHDA and CDR2 is SQIVND (reference sequence). This CDR3 is 13 amino acids long. CDR3 amino acids: CASSKALKQPQHF. The CDR3 DNA reads TGTGCCAGTAGTAAGGCTCTCAAGCAGCCCCAGCATTTT.

The CDR3 loop is CASSYGKNTEAFF. The CDR3 nucleotides read TGTGCCAGCAGTTACGGCAAGAACACTGAAGCTTTCTTT. J is TRBJ1-1 and V is TRBV6-5; D gene unclear. There are 13 residues in the CDR3. V gave up 2 bases and J gave up 1 base, with 5 bases separating them. Germline V lookup: CDR1 MNHEY, CDR2 SVGAGI.

The V gene is TRBV7-9, the J gene TRBJ1-2; D unclear. Germline V CDR1 and CDR2: SEHNR, FQNEAQ (reference sequence). V dropped 1 base and J dropped 7 bases, with 16 bases sitting between them. The CDR3 sequence is 15 residues long. This chain's CDR3 is CASSLGATKQSGYTF. CDR3 sequence (DNA): TGTGCCAGCAGCTTAGGGGCGACGAAACAAAGTGGCTACACCTTC.

This clone occurred once. This chain connects TRBV25-1 to TRBJ2-3; unclear D gene. This CDR3 comprises 13 residues. Trimming pared 0 bases from V and 2 bases from J, leaving 3 bases between. Per the germline V gene, CDR1 is MGHDK and CDR2 is SYGVNS. Here the CDR3 reads CASSEYNTDTQYF. For the CDR3, the DNA is TGTGCCAGCAGTGAATATAACACAGATACGCAGTATTTT.

The DNA of the CDR3 is TGTGCCAGCTCCCGGGGGAGCAGACTCGGGGAGCTGTTTTTT. Residues: CASSRGSRLGELFF. The chain joins TRBV18 to TRBJ2-2; the D gene is possibly TRBD2 (6 bases). The CDR3 is 14 amino acids. Trimming cost V 6 bases and J 7 bases, with 15 bases left between them. Germline V CDR1 and CDR2: KGHSH, LQKENI.

The chain carries TRBV19 and TRBJ2-1, with 10 positions matching TRBD2. J lost 7 bases, V lost 8 bases, and 17 bases had no gene match. The CDR3 extends over 17 amino acids. Germline V gene data show CDR1 as LNHDA and CDR2 as SQIVND (reference sequence). CDR3 in amino acids: CASSYDTGAGGWNEQFF. In DNA, the CDR3 is TGTGCCAGTTCATACGATACGGGAGCGGGGGGGTGGAATGAGCAGTTCTTC.

The chain carries TRBV19 and TRBJ2-2, with 13 bases identical to TRBD2. CDR1 and CDR2 (germline): LNHDA, SQIVND (reference sequence). The CDR3 is 17 residues long. V shed 5 bases and J 7 bases; nucleotides not matched to a gene: 10. The DNA of the CDR3 is TGTGCCAGTAGTGCCACTAGCGGGGGGGCCTTCGGCGGGGAGCTGTTTTTT. Protein: CASSATSGGAFGGELFF. Using reference TRBV19 and TRBJ2-2 for the parts outside the CDR3, the full variable domain is DGGITQSPKYLFRKEGQNVTLSCEQNLNHDAMYWYRQDPGQGLRLIYYSQIVNDFQKGDIAEGYSVSREKKESFPLTVTSAQKNPTAFYLCASSATSGGAFGGELFFGEGSRLTVL.

V and J are TRBV6-6 and TRBJ1-1; TRBD1 agrees at 7 bases. This CDR3 spans 15 amino acids. Trimming took 2 bases from V and 1 from J; bases not matched to a gene: 4. Per the germline V gene, CDR1 is MNHNY and CDR2 is SVGAGI (reference sequence). This chain's CDR3 is CASSYERQGNTEAFF. The CDR3 DNA reads as TGTGCCAGCAGTTACGAACGACAGGGGAACACTGAAGCTTTCTTT.

The V call is TRBV6-1, the J call TRBJ2-1, with D hard to call. Trimming stripped 8 bases from V and 9 bases from J, with 14 bases between. The germline V gene has CDR1 MNHNS and CDR2 SASEGT. The CDR3 covers 12 residues. CDR3 protein: CASCGALGEQFF. The CDR3 nucleotides read TGTGCCAGCTGTGGAGCCCTTGGTGAGCAGTTCTTC.